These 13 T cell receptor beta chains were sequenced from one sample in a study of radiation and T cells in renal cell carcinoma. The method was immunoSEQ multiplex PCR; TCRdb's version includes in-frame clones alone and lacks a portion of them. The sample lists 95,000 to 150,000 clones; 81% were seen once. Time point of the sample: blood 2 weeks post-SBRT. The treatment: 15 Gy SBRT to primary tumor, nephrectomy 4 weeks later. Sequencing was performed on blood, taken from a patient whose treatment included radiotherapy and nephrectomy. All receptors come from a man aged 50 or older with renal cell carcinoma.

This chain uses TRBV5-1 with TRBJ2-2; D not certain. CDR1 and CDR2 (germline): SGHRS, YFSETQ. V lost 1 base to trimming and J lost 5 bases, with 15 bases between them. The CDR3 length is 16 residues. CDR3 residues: CASSLYAASKTGELFF. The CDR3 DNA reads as TGCGCCAGCAGCTTGTATGCGGCCTCAAAGACCGGGGAGCTGTTTTTT.

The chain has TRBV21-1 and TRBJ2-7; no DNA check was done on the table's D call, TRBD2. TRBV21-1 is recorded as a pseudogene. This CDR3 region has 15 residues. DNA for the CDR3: TGTGCCAGCAGCAAAATCCACCTCGGTCTTTACGAGCAGTACTTC. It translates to CASSKIHLGLYEQYF.

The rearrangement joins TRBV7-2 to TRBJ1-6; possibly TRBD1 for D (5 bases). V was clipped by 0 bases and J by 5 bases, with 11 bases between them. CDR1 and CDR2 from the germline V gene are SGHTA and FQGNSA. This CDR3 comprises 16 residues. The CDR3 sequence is CASSLARRGNNSPLHF. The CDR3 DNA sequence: TGTGCCAGCAGCTTAGCGCGGCGGGGCAATAATTCACCCCTCCACTTT.

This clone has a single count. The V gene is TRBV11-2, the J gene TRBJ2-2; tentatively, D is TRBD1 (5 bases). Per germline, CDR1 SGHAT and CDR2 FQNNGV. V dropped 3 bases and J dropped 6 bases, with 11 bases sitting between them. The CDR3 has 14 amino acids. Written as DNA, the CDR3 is TGTGCCAGCAGCTTGGGGCAGCACGCCGGGGAGCTGTTTTTT. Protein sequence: CASSLGQHAGELFF.

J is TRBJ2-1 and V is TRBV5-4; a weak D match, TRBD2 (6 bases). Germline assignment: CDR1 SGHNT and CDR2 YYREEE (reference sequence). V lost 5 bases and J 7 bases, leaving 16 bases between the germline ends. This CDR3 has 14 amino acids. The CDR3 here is CASRRDRGRNEQFF. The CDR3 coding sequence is TGTGCCAGCAGGCGGGATCGAGGCCGGAATGAGCAGTTCTTC.

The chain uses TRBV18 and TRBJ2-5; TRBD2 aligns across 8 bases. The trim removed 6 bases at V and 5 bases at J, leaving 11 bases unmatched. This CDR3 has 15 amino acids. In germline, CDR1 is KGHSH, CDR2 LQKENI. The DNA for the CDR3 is TGTGCCAGCTCTTATCGGGGGGGCCCGGAGGAGACCCAGTACTTC. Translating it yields CASSYRGGPEETQYF.

CDR3 bases: TGTGCCAGCAGTCCGCAGGGAAGGGGGGAGACCCAGTACTTC. Translation: CASSPQGRGETQYF. The chain employs TRBV2 and TRBJ2-5; D possibly corresponds to TRBD1 (6 bases). Between the trimmed V and J ends, which lost 5 bases and 5 bases, there was a span of 15 bases. This CDR3 has 14 amino acids. Per germline, CDR1 SNHLY and CDR2 FYNNEI.

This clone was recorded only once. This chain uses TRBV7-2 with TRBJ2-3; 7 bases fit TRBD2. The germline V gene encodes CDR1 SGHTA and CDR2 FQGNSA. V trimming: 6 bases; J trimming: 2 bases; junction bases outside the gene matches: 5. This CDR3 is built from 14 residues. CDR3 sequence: CASSLSGDTDTQYF. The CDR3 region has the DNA TGTGCCAGCAGTTTGAGCGGGGACACAGATACGCAGTATTTT.

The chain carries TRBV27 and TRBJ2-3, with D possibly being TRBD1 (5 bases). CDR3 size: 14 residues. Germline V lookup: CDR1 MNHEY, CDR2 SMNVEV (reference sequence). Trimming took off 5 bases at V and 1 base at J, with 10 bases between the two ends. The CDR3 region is CASSLTRGTDTQYF. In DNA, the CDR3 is TGTGCCAGCAGTCTGACCAGGGGCACAGATACGCAGTATTTT.

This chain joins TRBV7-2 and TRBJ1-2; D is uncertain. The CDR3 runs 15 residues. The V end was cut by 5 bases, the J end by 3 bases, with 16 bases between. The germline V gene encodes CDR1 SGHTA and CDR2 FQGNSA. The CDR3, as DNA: TGTGCCAGCAGCCCCTTGGAAGGGATAGACTATGGCTACACCTTC. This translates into CASSPLEGIDYGYTF.

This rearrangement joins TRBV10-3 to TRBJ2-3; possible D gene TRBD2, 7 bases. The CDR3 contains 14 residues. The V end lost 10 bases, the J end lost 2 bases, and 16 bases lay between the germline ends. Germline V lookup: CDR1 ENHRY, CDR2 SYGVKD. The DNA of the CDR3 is TGTGCCACGTCTGCGGGGGACATCACAGATACGCAGTATTTT. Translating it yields CATSAGDITDTQYF.

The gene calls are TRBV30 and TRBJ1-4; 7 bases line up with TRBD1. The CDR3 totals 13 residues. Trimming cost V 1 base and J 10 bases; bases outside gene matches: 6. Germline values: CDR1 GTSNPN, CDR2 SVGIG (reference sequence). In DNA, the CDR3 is TGTGCCTGGAGTGGAGGGCAGGGGGTAAAACTGTTTTTT. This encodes CAWSGGQGVKLFF.

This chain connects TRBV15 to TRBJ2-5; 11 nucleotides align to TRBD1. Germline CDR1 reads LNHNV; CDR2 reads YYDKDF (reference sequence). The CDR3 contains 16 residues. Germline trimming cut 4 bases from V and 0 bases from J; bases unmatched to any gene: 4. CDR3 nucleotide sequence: TGTGCCACCAGCACTAGGGACAGGGGGAACCAAGAGACCCAGTACTTC. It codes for CATSTRDRGNQETQYF. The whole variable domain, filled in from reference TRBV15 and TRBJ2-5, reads DAMVIQNPRYQVTQFGKPVTLSCSQTLNHNVMYWYQQKSSQAPKLLFHYYDKDFNNEADTPDNFQSRRPNTSFCFLDIRSPGLGDTAMYLCATSTRDRGNQETQYFGPGTRLLVL.